The source of this T cell receptor (beta chain) is a study of T cell repertoires in cytomegalovirus infection. The wider study: Indications came from public TCR beta signatures; they pointed to CMV infection and to a matching HLA type. General observations from the study: CMV carriers having the relevant HLA were flagged by cumulative public TCR beta family frequency. The ex vivo response was dominated by HLA-C-restricted CMV-specific TCR beta clonotypes.

V dropped 2 bases and J dropped 14 bases, with 19 bases sitting between them. CDR1 is DFQATT, CDR2 SNEGSKA, per germline (reference sequence). The length of the CDR3 is 14 residues. As regards this clonotype: The antigen is unknown.

TCRdb called the reads again in MiXCR, with one record for every CDR3 protein. The sample lists 290,000 or so distinct CDR3 sequences, 8% to 10% seen once, with approximately 2.4% in the top ten. Sequenced material: PBMCs. The sequence derives from a human donor in good health (CMV status not recorded). Some clones in this sample may be carry-over from other donors' samples. This chain links TRBV20-1 with TRBJ1-6, with a weak D call TRBD1 (5 bases). This CDR3 is CSARKGRLEEALHF. CDR3 nucleotide sequence: TGCAGTGCTAGAAAGGGACGGCTAGAGGAGGCCCTCCACTTT.